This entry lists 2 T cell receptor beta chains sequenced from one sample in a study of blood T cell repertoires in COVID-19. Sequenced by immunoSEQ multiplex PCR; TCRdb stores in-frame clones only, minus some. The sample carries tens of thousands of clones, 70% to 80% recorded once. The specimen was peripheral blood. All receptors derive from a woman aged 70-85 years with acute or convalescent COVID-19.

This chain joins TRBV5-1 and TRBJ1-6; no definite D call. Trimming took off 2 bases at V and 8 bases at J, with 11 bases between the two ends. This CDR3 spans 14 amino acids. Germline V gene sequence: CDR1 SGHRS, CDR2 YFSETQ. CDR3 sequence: CASSLRRGDSPLHF. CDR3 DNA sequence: TGCGCCAGCAGCTTACGACGGGGAGATTCACCCCTCCACTTT.

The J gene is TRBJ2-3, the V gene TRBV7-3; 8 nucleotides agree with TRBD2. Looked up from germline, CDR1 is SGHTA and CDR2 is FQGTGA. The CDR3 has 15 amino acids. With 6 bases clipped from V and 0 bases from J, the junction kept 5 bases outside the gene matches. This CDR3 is CASRETSVSTDTQYF. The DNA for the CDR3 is TGTGCCAGCAGGGAGACTAGCGTTAGCACAGATACGCAGTATTTT.